This record concerns one TCR beta chain sequence. Its antigen remains unknown. The sample comes from a study of T cell responses to AZD1222 COVID-19 vaccine. General study results and limits: Only six AZD1222 recipients tested seropositive at baseline. Clonal diversity may have been underestimated in mostly white British donors. Among vaccine-associated CD4 TCRs, coverage spanned spike, with dominance at 160-218 and 743-854. Two AZD1222 doses significantly raised spike-specific TCR breadth and depth over controls.

The CDR3 runs 12 residues. The V and J ends lost 6 bases and 5 bases respectively, with 11 bases between them. Germline V lookup: CDR1 MNHEY, CDR2 SVGAGI. Clones were sequenced by immunoSEQ multiplex PCR, and TCRdb holds only the in-frame ones, with some missing. In the table there are 140,000 to 150,000 clones, around 83% of which are singletons. Specimen: peripheral blood, collected 28 days after the second AZD1222 dose. V is TRBV6-5 and J is TRBJ2-7, with TRBD2 as a possible D gene (5 bases). The TCR comes from an adult who received the AZD1222 COVID-19 vaccine. Here the CDR3 DNA reads TGTGCCAGCAGGGGATCTAGCCACGAGCAGTACTTC. Residues: CASRGSSHEQYF.